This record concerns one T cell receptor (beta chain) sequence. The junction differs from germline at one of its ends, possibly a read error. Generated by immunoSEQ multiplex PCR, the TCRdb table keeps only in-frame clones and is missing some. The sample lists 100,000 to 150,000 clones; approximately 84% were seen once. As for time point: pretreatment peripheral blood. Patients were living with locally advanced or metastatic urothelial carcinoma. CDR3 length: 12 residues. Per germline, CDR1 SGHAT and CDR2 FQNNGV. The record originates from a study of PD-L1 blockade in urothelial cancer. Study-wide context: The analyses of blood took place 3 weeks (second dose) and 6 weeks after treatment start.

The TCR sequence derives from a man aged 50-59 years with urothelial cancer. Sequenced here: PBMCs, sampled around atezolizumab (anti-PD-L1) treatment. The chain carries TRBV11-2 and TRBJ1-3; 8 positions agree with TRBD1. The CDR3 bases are TGTGCCAGCAGCTTAGAAGACAGGGGAAAAATCTTT. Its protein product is CASSLEDRGKIF.